This is a list of T cell receptor beta chains from one sample in a study of T cells in localized non-small cell lung cancer. The assay was immunoSEQ multiplex PCR, and TCRdb's table has in-frame clones only and misses some. This sample yields roughly 77,000 clones, of which 88% are seen a single time; roughly 19% belongs to the top ten. The specimen was peripheral blood, collected before any cancer treatment. These receptors all stem from a woman aged 40-75 years with stage I squamous cell lung carcinoma. The CDR3 runs from the conserved cysteine through the conserved F or W. A D gene is named only where the DNA matches it firmly. Clone size is shown for a subset of rows, as once, few, many or a class of expanded clone.

J gene | clone size | D gene | V gene | CDR3 protein | CDR3 DNA
TRBJ2-6 | NA | NA | TRBV19 | CASSIARRFRYGANVLTF | TGTGCCAGTAGTATAGCACGGAGGTTTAGGTATGGGGCCAACGTCCTGACTTTC
TRBJ2-1 | NA | NA | TRBV25-1 | CASSEVTGNEQFF | TGTGCCAGCAGTGAAGTAACAGGCAATGAGCAGTTCTTC
TRBJ1-1 | NA | NA | TRBV25-1 | CASSSGRGQAFF | TGTGCCAGCAGTTCGGGGAGGGGACAAGCTTTCTTT
TRBJ2-5 | NA | NA | TRBV10-3 | CAISELVGETQYF | TGTGCCATCAGTGAGTTAGTTGGGGAGACCCAGTACTTC
TRBJ1-6 | NA | NA | TRBV10-3 | CAIKGAASPLHF | TGTGCCATCAAAGGGGCTGCTTCACCCCTCCACTTT
TRBJ2-5 | once | NA | TRBV5-1 | CASSLATGRTETQYF | TGCGCCAGCAGCTTGGCTACAGGTAGGACAGAGACCCAGTACTTC
TRBJ2-2 | NA | TRBD1 | TRBV19 | CASNPGTANTGELFF | TGTGCCAGTAACCCCGGGACAGCGAACACCGGGGAGCTGTTTTTT
TRBJ1-1 | NA | NA | TRBV18 | CASSPSVVSEGMTEAFF | TGTGCCAGCTCACCATCGGTTGTGTCTGAGGGGATGACTGAAGCTTTCTTT
TRBJ1-2 | NA | NA | TRBV30 | CAWSVLGSGGYTF | TGTGCCTGGAGTGTACTGGGCTCGGGTGGCTACACCTTC
TRBJ1-2 | NA | NA | TRBV2 | CASSEEGYGYTF | TGTGCCAGCAGTGAAGAGGGATATGGCTACACCTTC
TRBJ1-6 | NA | NA | TRBV7-2 | CASSLMVGNSPLHF | TGTGCCAGCAGCTTAATGGTTGGAAATTCACCCCTCCACTTT
TRBJ2-3 | NA | NA | TRBV5-1 | CASSLRQTDTQYF | TGCGCCAGCAGCTTGAGGCAGACCGATACGCAGTATTTT
TRBJ2-3 | NA | TRBD2 | TRBV7-9 | CAGTMEGRTDTQYF | TGTGCCGGGACTATGGAGGGCCGCACAGATACGCAGTATTTT
TRBJ2-5 | NA | NA | TRBV5-5 | CASSLFRETQYF | TGTGCCAGCAGCTTGTTCAGGGAGACCCAGTACTTC
TRBJ2-7 | NA | NA | TRBV5-4 | CASSLSPGAYEQYF | TGTGCCAGTAGCTTGTCCCCAGGGGCCTACGAGCAGTACTTC
TRBJ1-6 | NA | NA | TRBV2 | CASSEGGVYSSPLHF | TGTGCCAGCAGTGAAGGAGGGGTCTATAGTTCACCCCTCCACTTT
TRBJ2-7 | NA | NA | TRBV6-1 | CASRLGQVNYEQYF | TGTGCCAGCAGGCTGGGTCAGGTTAACTACGAGCAGTACTTC
TRBJ2-7 | once | TRBD1 | TRBV6-1 | CASREQTGAYEQYF | TGTGCCAGCAGGGAACAGACAGGGGCCTACGAGCAGTACTTC
TRBJ2-1 | once | TRBD2 | TRBV10-1 | CASSEFVTSGENEQFF | TGCGCCAGCAGTGAGTTCGTCACTAGCGGGGAAAATGAGCAGTTCTTC